This T cell receptor (beta chain) derives from a study of cytomegalovirus exposure and HLA in healthy donors. General study results and limits: There were a few CMV-associated chains whose specificity for CMV antigens was confirmed in vitro. Altogether, 160 or so TCR beta chains were recorded as cytomegalovirus-associated.

V was clipped by 0 bases and J by 1 base, with 10 bases between them. This CDR3 is 15 amino acids long. Germline V gene data show CDR1 as MNHEY and CDR2 as SVGAGI. This clone was recorded only once. Its cognate antigen is unknown. These donors were members of the roughly 120-subject validation cohort, a group separate from the roughly 670-subject first cohort. Produced via immunoSEQ multiplex PCR; TCRdb's table is partial and in-frame only. The sample carries approximately 270,000 clones, about 90% recorded once. This sequence originates from a woman under 30 in good health and CMV-seronegative. The sample was PBMCs. This chain uses TRBV6-5 with TRBJ2-7, with D perhaps matching TRBD2 (5 bases). Written as DNA, the CDR3 is TGTGCCAGCAGTTACTCGATGTCGGGGTCCTACGAGCAGTACGTC. Protein product: CASSYSMSGSYEQYV.